The entry below gives a single T cell receptor beta chain sequence along with its context. In this sample, this clonotype turned up many times. Which antigen it targets is not known. No quality values exist for individual bases; no much larger clone is one base distant. These data come from a study of regulatory T cells in long-lasting Graves disease (dated by TCRdb to the early 2020s). About the investigation overall: Antithyroid drugs had been taken for less than 3 months by newly diagnosed Graves' disease patients. Persistent Graves' disease patients were compared with newly diagnosed Graves' disease patients by peripheral blood TCR sequencing and RNA sequencing. The study was conducted in China and was registered as a clinical trial. A total of roughly 33 samples underwent TCR sequencing: about 13 from persistent and some 20 from newly diagnosed Graves' disease patients. Overall study results and their limits: Peripheral blood alone was examined, since thyroid tissue, which constituted the primary lesion, could not be accessed. Preferential use of TRBV28, TRBJ1-2 and TRBJ2-5 was observed in persistent disease, whereas TRBV20-1 and TRBJ2-1 were favored in newly diagnosed disease. Lower TCR Shannon entropy and fewer highly expanded clones were observed in persistent Graves' disease patients than in newly diagnosed patients, which suggested clonal expansion. Only the TCR beta chain was sequenced and analyzed. The authors noted that the small sample size was a limitation that may lower accuracy. Persistent patients shared more public clonotypes among themselves (around 2,500) than newly diagnosed patients did (more than 950).

The method behind the library was multiplex PCR. The data were produced on an Illumina HiSeq 4000. CDR3 regions were amplified by Arm-PCR with iRepertoire HTBI primers to construct TCR beta libraries. Before sequencing, the PCR products underwent gel purification. On the study's bioinformatics: Gene usage analysis of CDR3 amino acid clonotypes relied on the roughly 60 TRBV and 14 TRBJ segments identified across samples. COPE and FqMerger were used to merge the filtered high-quality paired reads into contigs. Contigs were aligned with BLAST to IMGT TRBV, TRBD and TRBJ reference genes, and CDR3 was defined per IMGT. Highly expanded clones were defined as clonotypes with a frequency above 0.1%. Shannon entropy served as the measure of repertoire diversity, while the Gini coefficient captured V-J evenness. A clonotype found in more than one individual was treated as public. The public reads were reanalyzed by TCRdb: fastp trimming at Q25, MiXCR alignment, in-frame beta chains only. Rows with one shared CDR3 protein collapse into an entry with the most common genes and DNA. V and J calls and clone size were set by TCRdb, not the authors. The sample contains 360,000 or so distinct CDR3 sequences, approximately 16% of them found a single time. Clones ranked in the top ten supply 25% to 30% of the sample.

The time point label for this specimen denotes: newly diagnosed GD, antithyroid drugs for less than 3 months. RNA was extracted from PBMCs in TRIzol for both TCR sequencing and RNA sequencing. Graves' disease was diagnosed according to American Thyroid Association guidelines. Recruitment of patients was carried out at an endocrinology department in Xi'an, China. From each patient, around 9 milliliters of peripheral blood was collected into an EDTA anticoagulant tube. Ficoll Paque Plus density gradient separation was used to isolate PBMCs, and no further T cell sorting was done. RNA quality was checked with an Agilent 2100 Bioanalyzer and agarose gel, and concentration with a NanoDrop 2000. Deletion took 1 base off V and 3 bases off J, with a span of 12 bases between the germline ends. Taken from the germline V gene (reference sequence), the CDR1 and CDR2 loops are LNHNV and YYDKDF. The CDR3 numbers 15 residues from cysteine through phenylalanine. The kept DNA is CDR3 alone, 45 bases in frame from the first base.

This sample was shared with a second study, whose subject was T cells in Graves' hyperthyroidism and ophthalmopathy. As the second paper documents: Stable Graves' hyperthyroidism was defined as no progression to ophthalmopathy during 18 months of follow-up. Hyperthyroidism patients were newly diagnosed, had a disease duration of under 2 months, and were aged 18 to 65 years. Patients with uncontrolled infections, other autoimmune diseases, pregnancy or lactation were excluded. Diagnoses relied on clinical symptoms, serum thyroxine and TRAb, thyroid ultrasound and orbital computed tomography. The TCR CDR3 was subjected to a first round of RT-PCR using the HTBI primer set and the Qiagen OneStep RT-PCR kit. Blood samples also contained most of the expanded thyroid clonotypes (frequency above 0.001), which suggests that blood repertoires may reflect thyroid immune responses. A 13 V-J signature model separated ophthalmopathy from stable hyperthyroidism, with 87.88% sensitivity and approximately 81% specificity in cross-validation and 80%/75% in testing. In validation, progression to ophthalmopathy was predicted by the model with nearly 71% sensitivity and just over 72% specificity, a median of about 6 months before onset. To identify distinguishing TCR V-J signatures, a discovery cohort of 90 to 100 patients was used, comprising 40 to 45 with Graves' ophthalmopathy and some 60 with stable Graves' hyperthyroidism. Prospective prediction of ophthalmopathy was tested in an independent validation cohort of fewer than 20 hyperthyroidism patients and around 16 patients who later progressed to ophthalmopathy. The 100 discovery patients were randomly split 7:3 into training and test sets. In addition, the study compared T-cell repertoires in thyroid tissue and in blood from six Graves' hyperthyroidism patients. After sampling, hyperthyroidism patients received methimazole starting at 30 mg daily, and ophthalmopathy patients received high-dose intravenous methylprednisolone. Libraries were constructed in a second round of multiplex PCR, after which size selection and purification were performed. Paired-end sequencing of the libraries was performed with 100 bp reads on an Illumina HiSeq2000. SOAPnuke was used to process the raw data, removing reads that contained adapters or uncalled bases, had a mean Phred below 15, or lacked an exact match to the constant primer or identifier. COPE v1.2.5 was used to merge high-quality paired reads, and clonotypes were defined as unique nucleotide sequences. Clonotypes were aligned to IMGT TRBV, TRBD and TRBJ reference segments using MiTCR v1.1. Only V-J combinations with frequency above 0.0001, covering 98% to 99.2% of repertoires, were analysed. The TCS score was defined as F50 (clonal expansion) divided by E x V (chaos), with BLOSUM62-based TCRdist calculated between CDR3 peptides within each V-J. Welch's t-statistics and random forest reduced around 510 V-J features to 13, which were used in a naive Bayes classifier (R e1071). Sample size was not statistically predetermined, and blinding of investigators to group allocation was not performed. According to the paper, TCR Vbeta CDR3 sequencing was carried out on approximately 140 peripheral blood samples, which came from fewer than 50 ophthalmopathy, around 75 hyperthyroidism and around 17 progressor patients.

The clonotype was recovered from a man aged 35 to 55 with Graves disease. Donor details come from another sample of the same person, matched by shared clones. The sequence is built from TRBV15 and TRBJ1-2; the D gene cannot be named for sure. The specimen comprised peripheral blood mononuclear cells (PBMCs), sampled at new diagnosis, from a patient treated with antithyroid drugs. The bases are TGTGCCACCAGCAGAGGTCCAGCCGATTACTATGGCTACACCTTC. This sequence encodes CATSRGPADYYGYTF.